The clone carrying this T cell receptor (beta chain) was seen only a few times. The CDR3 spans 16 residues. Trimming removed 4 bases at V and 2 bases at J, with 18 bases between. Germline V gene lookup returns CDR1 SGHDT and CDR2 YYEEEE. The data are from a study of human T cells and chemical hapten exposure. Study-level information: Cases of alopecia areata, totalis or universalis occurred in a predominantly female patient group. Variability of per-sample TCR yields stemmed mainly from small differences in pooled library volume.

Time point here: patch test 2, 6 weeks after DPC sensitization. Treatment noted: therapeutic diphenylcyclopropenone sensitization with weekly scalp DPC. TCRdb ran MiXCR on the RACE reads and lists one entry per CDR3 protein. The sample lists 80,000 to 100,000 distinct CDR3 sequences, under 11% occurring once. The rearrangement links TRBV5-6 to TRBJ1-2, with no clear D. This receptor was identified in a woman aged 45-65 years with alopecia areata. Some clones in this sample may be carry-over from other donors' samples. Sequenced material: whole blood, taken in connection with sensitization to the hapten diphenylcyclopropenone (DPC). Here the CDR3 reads CASSPTGILGNYGYTF. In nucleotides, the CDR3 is TGTGCCAGCAGCCCGACGGGGATTCTAGGGAACTATGGCTACACCTTC.